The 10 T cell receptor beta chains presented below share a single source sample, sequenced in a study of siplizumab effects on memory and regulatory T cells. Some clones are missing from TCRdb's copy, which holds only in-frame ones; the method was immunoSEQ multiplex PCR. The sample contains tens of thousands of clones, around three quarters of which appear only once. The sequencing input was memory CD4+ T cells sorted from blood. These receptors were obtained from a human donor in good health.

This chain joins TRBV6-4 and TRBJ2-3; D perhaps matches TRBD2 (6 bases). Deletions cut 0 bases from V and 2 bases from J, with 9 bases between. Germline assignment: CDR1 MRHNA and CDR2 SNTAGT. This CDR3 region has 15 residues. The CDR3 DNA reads TGTGCCAGCAGTGACTCGGGGGGAGCCACAGATACGCAGTATTTT. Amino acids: CASSDSGGATDTQYF.

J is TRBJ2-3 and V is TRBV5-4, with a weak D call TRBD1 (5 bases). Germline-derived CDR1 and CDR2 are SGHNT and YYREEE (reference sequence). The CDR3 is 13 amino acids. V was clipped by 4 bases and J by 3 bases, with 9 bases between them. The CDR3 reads CASSTRETDTQYF. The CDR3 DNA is TGTGCCAGCAGCACCAGGGAAACAGATACGCAGTATTTT.

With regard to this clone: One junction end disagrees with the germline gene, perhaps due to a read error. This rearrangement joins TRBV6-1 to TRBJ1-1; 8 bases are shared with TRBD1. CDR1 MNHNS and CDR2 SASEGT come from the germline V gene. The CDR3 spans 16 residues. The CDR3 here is CAISGAGGISNTEAFF. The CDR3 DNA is TGTGCCATCAGTGGTGCAGGGGGCATTTCTAACACTGAAGCTTTCTTT.

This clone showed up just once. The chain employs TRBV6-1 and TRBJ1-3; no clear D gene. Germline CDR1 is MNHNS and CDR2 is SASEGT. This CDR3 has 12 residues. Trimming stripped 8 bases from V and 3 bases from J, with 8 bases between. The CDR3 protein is CASSTVGNTIYF. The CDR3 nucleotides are TGTGCCAGCTCGACTGTTGGAAACACCATATATTTT.

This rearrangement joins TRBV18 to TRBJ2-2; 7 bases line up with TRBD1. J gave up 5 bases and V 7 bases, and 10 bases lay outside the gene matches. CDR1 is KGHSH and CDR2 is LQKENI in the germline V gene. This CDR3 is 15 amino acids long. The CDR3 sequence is CASLKTGRETGELFF. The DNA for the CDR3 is TGTGCCAGCTTAAAGACAGGGCGAGAAACCGGGGAGCTGTTTTTT.

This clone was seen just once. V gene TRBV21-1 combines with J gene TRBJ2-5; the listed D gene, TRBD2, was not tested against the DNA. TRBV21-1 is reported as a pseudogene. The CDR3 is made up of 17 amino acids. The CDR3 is CASSKAAGADNRETQYF. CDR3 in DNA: TGTGCCAGCAGCAAAGCGGCGGGGGCCGATAACCGGGAGACCCAGTACTTC.

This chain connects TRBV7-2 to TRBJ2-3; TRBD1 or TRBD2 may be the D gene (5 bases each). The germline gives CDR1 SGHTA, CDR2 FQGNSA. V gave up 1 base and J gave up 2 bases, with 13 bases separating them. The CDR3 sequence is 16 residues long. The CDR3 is CASSLVGTNPTDTQYF. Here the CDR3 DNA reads TGTGCCAGCAGCTTAGTTGGGACCAATCCCACAGATACGCAGTATTTT.

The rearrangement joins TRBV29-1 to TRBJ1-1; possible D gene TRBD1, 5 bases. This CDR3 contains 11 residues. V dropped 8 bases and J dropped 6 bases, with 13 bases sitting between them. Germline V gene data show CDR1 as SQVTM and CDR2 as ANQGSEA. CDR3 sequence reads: CSLGDSPEAFF. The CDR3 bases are TGCAGCTTGGGAGACAGTCCTGAAGCTTTCTTT.

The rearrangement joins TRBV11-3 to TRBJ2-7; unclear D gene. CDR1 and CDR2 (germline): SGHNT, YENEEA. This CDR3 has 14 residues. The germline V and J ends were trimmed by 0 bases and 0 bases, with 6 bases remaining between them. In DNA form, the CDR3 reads TGTGCCAGCAGCTTAGAGGAGAGCTCCTACGAGCAGTACTTC. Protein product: CASSLEESSYEQYF.

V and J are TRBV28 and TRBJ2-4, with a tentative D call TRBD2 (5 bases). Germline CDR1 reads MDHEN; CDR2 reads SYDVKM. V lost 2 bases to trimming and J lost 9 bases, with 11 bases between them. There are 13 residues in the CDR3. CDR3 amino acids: CASSLGKGSIQYF. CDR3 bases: TGTGCCAGCAGTTTAGGCAAAGGGAGCATTCAGTACTTC.